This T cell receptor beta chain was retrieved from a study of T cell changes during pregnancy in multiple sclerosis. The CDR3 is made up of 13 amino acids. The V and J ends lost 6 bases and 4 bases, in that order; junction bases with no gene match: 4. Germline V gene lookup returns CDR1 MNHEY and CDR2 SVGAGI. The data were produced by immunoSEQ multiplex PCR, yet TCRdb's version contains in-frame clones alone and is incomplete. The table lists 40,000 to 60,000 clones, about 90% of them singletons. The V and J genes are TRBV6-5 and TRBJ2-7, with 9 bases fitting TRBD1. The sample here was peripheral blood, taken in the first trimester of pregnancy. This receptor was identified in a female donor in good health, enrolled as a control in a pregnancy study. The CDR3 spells CASSHDRGYEQYF. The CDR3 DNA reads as TGTGCCAGCAGCCACGACAGGGGGTACGAGCAGTACTTC.